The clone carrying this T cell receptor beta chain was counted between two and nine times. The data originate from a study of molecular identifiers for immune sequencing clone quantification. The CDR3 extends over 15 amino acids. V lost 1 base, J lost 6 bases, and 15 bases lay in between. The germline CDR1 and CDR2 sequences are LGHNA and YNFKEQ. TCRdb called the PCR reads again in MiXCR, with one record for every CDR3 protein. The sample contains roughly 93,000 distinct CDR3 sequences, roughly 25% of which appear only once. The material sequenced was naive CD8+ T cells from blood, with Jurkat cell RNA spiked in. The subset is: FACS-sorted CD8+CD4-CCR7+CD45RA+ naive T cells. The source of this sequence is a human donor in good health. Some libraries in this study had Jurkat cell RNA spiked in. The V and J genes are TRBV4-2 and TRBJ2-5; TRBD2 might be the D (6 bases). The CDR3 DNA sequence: TGTGCCAGCAGCCAAGGAGGGACTTGGGCCCAGACCCAGTACTTC. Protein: CASSQGGTWAQTQYF.